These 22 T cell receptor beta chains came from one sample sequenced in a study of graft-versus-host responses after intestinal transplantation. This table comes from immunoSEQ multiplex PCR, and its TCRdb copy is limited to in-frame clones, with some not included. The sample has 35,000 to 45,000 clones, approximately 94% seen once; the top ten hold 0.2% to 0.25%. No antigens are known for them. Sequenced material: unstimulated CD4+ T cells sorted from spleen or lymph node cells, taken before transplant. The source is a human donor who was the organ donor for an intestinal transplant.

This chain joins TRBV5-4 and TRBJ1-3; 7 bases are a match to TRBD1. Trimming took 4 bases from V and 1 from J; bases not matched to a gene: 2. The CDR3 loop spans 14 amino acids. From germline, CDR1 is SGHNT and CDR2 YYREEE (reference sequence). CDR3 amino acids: CASSPTGSGNTIYF. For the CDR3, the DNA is TGTGCCAGCAGCCCGACAGGGTCTGGAAACACCATATATTTT. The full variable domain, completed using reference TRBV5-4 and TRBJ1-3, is ETGVTQSPTHLIKTRGQQVTLRCSSQSGHNTVSWYQQALGQGPQFIFQYYREEENGRGNFPPRFSGLQFPNYSSELNVNALELDDSALYLCASSPTGSGNTIYFGEGSWLTVV.

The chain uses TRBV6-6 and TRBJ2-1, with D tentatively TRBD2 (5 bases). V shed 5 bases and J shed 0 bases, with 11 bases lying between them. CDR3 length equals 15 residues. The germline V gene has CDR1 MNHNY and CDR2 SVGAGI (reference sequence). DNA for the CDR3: TGTGCCAGCAGTCAAACGGGGAGCTCCTACAATGAGCAGTTCTTC. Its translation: CASSQTGSSYNEQFF.

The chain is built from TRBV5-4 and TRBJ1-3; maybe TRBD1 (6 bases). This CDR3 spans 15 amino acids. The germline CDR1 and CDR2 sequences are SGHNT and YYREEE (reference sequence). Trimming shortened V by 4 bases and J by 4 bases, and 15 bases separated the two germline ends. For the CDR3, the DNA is TGTGCCAGCAGCCCAGGACAGAATTCCGGAAACACCATATATTTT. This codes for CASSPGQNSGNTIYF.

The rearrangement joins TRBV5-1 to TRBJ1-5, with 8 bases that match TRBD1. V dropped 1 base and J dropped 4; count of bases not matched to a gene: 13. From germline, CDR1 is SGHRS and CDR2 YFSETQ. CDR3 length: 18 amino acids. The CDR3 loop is CASSLRRAGGLTNQPQHF. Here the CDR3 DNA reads TGCGCCAGCAGCTTGAGGAGGGCAGGGGGCCTAACTAATCAGCCCCAGCATTTT.

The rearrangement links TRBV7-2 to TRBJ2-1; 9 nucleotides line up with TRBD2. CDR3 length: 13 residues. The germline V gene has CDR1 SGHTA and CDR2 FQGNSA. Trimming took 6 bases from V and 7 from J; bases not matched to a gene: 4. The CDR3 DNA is TGTGCCAGCAGGCGGGGGGGTATGAATGAGCAGTTCTTC. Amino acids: CASRRGGMNEQFF.

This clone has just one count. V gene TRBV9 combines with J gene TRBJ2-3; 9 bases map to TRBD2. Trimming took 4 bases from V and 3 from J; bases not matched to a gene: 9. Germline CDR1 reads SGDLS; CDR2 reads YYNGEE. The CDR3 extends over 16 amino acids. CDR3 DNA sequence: TGTGCCAGCAGCCCCTTTGGCGGGGGGGCGACAGATACGCAGTATTTT. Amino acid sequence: CASSPFGGGATDTQYF.

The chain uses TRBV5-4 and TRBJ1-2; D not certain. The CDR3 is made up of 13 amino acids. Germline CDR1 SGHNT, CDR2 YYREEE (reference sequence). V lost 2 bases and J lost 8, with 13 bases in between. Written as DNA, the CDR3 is TGTGCCAGCAGCTTTCGAGGACGAGAGGGCTACACCTTC. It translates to CASSFRGREGYTF.

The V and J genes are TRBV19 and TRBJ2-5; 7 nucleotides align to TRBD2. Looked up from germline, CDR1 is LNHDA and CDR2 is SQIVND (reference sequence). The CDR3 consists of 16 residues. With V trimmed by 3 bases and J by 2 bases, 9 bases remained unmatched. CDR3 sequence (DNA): TGTGCCAGTAGTATGAGCGGCGGGGGAGGTCAAGAGACCCAGTACTTC. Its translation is CASSMSGGGGQETQYF.

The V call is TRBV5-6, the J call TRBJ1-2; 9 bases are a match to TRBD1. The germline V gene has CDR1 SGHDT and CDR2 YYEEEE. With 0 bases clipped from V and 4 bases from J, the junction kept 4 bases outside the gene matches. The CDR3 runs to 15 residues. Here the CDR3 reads CASSLGVTGGYGYTF. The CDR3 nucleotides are TGTGCCAGCAGCTTGGGTGTGACAGGGGGCTATGGCTACACCTTC.

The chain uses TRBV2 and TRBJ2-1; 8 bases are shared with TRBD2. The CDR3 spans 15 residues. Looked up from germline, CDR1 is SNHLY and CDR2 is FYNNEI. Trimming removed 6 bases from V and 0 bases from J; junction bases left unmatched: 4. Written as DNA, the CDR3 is TGTGCCAGCAGAATGAGCGGGAGCTCCTACAATGAGCAGTTCTTC. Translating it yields CASRMSGSSYNEQFF.

The CDR3 region is CASSDWGRGNTIYF. As DNA, the CDR3 is TGTGCCAGCAGTGATTGGGGGCGAGGAAACACCATATATTTT. This chain joins TRBV25-1 and TRBJ1-3; tentatively, D is TRBD1 (6 bases). This CDR3 is 14 amino acids long. The V end was cut by 3 bases, the J end by 4 bases, with 10 bases between. The germline V gene has CDR1 MGHDK and CDR2 SYGVNS.

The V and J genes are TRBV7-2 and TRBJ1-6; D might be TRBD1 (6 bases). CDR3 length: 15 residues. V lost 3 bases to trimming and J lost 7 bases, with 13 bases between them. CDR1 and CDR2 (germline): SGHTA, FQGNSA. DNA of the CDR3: TGTGCCAGCAGCTTCAGGACAGTGGAAAATTCACCCCTCCACTTT. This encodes CASSFRTVENSPLHF. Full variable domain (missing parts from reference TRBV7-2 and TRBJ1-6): GAGVSQSPSNKVTEKGKDVELRCDPISGHTALYWYRQSLGQGLEFLIYFQGNSAPDKSGLPSDRFSAERTGGSVSTLTIQRTQQEDSAVYLCASSFRTVENSPLHFGNGTRLTVT.

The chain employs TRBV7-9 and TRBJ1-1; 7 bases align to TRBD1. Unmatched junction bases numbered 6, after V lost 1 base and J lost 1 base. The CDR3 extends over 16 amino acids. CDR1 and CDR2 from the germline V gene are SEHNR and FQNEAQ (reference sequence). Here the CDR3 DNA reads TGTGCCAGCAGCTTAGGCTCGACAGGGTGGAACACTGAAGCTTTCTTT. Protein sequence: CASSLGSTGWNTEAFF.

The DNA of the CDR3 is TGTGCCAGCAGTGACTCGGACAGGGGGGGCAATGAGCAGTTCTTC. Protein sequence: CASSDSDRGGNEQFF. The chain has TRBV25-1 and TRBJ2-1, with TRBD1 identical over 10 bases. With V trimmed by 3 bases and J by 6 bases, 5 bases remained unmatched. The CDR3 is made up of 15 amino acids. Germline loops: CDR1 MGHDK, CDR2 SYGVNS.

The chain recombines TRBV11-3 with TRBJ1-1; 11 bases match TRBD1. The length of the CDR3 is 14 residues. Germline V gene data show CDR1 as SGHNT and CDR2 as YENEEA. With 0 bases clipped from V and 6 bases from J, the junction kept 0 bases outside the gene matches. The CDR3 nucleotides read TGTGCCAGCAGCTTAGAGGGACAGGGGGCTGAAGCTTTCTTT. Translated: CASSLEGQGAEAFF. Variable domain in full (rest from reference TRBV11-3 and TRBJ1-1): EAGVVQSPRYKIIEKKQPVAFWCNPISGHNTLYWYLQNLGQGPELLIRYENEEAVDDSQLPKDRFSAERLKGVDSTLKIQPAELGDSAVYLCASSLEGQGAEAFFGQGTRLTVV.

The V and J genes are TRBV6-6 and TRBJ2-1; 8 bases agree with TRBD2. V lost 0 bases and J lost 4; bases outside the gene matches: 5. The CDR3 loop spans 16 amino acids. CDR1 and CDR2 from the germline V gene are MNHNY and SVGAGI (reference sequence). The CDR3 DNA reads TGTGCCAGCAGTTACTCGGGGGCGGGGGGATACAATGAGCAGTTCTTC. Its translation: CASSYSGAGGYNEQFF.

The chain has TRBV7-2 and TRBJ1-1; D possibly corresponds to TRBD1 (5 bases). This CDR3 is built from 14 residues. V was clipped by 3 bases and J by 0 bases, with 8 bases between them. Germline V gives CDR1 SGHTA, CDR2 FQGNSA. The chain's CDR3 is CASSLGQVNTEAFF. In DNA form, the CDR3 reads TGTGCCAGCAGCTTGGGGCAGGTGAACACTGAAGCTTTCTTT.

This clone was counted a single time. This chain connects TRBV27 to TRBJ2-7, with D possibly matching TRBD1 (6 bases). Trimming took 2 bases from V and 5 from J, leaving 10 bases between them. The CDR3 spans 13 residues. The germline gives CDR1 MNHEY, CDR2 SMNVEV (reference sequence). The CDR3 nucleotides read TGTGCCAGCAGTTTAAATTACAGGGACGAGCAGTACTTC. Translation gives CASSLNYRDEQYF.

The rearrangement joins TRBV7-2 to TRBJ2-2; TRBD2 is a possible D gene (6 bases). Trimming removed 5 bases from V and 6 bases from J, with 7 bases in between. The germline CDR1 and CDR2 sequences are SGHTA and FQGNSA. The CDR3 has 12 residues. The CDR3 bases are TGTGCCAGCAGCCGACTAGCCGGGGAGCTGTTTTTT. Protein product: CASSRLAGELFF. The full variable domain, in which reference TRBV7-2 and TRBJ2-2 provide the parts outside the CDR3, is GAGVSQSPSNKVTEKGKDVELRCDPISGHTALYWYRQSLGQGLEFLIYFQGNSAPDKSGLPSDRFSAERTGGSVSTLTIQRTQQEDSAVYLCASSRLAGELFFGEGSRLTVL.

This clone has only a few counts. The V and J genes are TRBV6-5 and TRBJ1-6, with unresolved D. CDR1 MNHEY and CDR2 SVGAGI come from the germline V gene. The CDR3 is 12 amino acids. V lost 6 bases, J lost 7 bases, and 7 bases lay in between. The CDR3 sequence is CASSWRNSPLHF. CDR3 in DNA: TGTGCCAGCAGCTGGAGGAATTCACCCCTCCACTTT.

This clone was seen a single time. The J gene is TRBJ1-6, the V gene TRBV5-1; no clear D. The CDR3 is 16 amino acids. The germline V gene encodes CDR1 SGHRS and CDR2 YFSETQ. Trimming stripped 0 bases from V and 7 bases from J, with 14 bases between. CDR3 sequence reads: CASSLEVLTGNSPLHF. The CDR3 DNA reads TGCGCCAGCAGCTTGGAGGTGCTTACGGGGAATTCACCCCTCCACTTT.

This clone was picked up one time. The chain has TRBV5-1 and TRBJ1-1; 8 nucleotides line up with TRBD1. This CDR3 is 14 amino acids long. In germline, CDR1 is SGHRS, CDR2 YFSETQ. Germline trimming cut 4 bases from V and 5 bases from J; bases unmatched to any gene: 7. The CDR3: CASSLGQGLTEAFF. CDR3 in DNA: TGCGCCAGCAGCCTAGGACAGGGACTGACTGAAGCTTTCTTT.